Sequencing of this T cell receptor beta chain was carried out in a study of CD8+CD57+ T cells in acquired aplastic anemia. The TCR beta profiling, which covered VDJ combination and CDR3 sequence, was carried out using genomic DNA as the template. From the reads, TCRdb called clonotypes with MiXCR, one entry per CDR3 protein. Here the sample spans tens of thousands of distinct CDR3 sequences, around 82% being singletons. In germline, CDR1 is LGHNA, CDR2 YSLEER. The V end was cut by 4 bases, the J end by 5 bases, with 17 bases between. This CDR3 is 15 amino acids long. Sample: sorted CD4+, CD8+, or CD8+CD57+ T cells (not recorded which) from PBMCs. The sequence derives from a human donor in good health, serving as a control. V is TRBV4-3 and J is TRBJ1-2; a possible D gene is TRBD1 (5 bases). CDR3 loop: CASSLTGTDEYGYTF. CDR3 sequence (DNA): TGCGCCAGCAGCCTAACCGGGACGGATGAATATGGCTACACCTTC.